This is a list of T cell receptor beta chains from one sample in a study of read filtering for tumor transcriptome and immune sequencing. One entry per CDR3 protein results from TCRdb running MiXCR on the reads. The table shows 65,000 or so distinct CDR3 sequences, with around 19% occurring only once. Sample: a population of CD138-negative cells sorted from bone marrow. Every receptor here comes from a donor over 35 with multiple myeloma. Each CDR3 is given with its conserved first and last residue. The size field is filled for only some rows; it gives once, few, many or a size class.

clone_size,j_call,v_call,cdr3_aa
many,TRBJ2-1,TRBV5-1,CASSFEGQGVAQFF
many,TRBJ1-6,TRBV7-2,CASSLIPEPLHF
many,TRBJ2-1,TRBV29-1,CSVAPPSAGGNEQFF
-,TRBJ2-5,TRBV20-1,CSVRGDWETQYF
many,TRBJ1-1,TRBV2,CAIDGVTAFF
many,TRBJ1-1,TRBV4-1,CASRNHRSTEAFF
many,TRBJ2-7,TRBV12-3/TRBV12-4,CASSHLGQGNEQYF
many,TRBJ1-5,TRBV28,CASSLSSGYSNQPQHF
many,TRBJ2-1,TRBV29-1,CSVGASGSSYNEQFF
many,TRBJ2-2,TRBV6-4,CASSVESFTGELFF